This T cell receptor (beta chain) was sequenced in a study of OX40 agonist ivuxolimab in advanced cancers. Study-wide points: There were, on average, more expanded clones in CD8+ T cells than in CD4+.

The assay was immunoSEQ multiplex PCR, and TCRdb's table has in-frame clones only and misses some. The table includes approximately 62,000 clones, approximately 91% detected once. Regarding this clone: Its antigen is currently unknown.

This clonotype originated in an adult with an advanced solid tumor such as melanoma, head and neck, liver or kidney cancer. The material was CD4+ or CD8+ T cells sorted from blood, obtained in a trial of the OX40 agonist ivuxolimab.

The CDR3 DNA reads TGTGCCAGCAGTACGACTAGCGGGGCCACAGATACGCAGTATTTT. Protein: CASSTTSGATDTQYF. V and J are TRBV27 and TRBJ2-3; TRBD2 matches 11 bases. CDR1 and CDR2 (germline): MNHEY, SMNVEV (reference sequence). This CDR3 region has 15 residues. The trim removed 5 bases at V and 2 bases at J, leaving 3 bases unmatched.